The 10 T cell receptor beta chains in this list originate from one sample, sequenced in a study of cytomegalovirus exposure and HLA in healthy donors (dated by TCRdb to about 2017). The library was prepared using the immunoSEQ multiplex PCR assay. For the multiplex PCR, a mixture combining 60 forward primers for TCR Vbeta segments and 13 reverse primers for TCR Jbeta segments was used. In its TCRdb copy, this immuneACCESS table keeps in-frame sequences only and misses some clones. Where compared with another copy, unresolved V genes explain less than half of these, and the others have no known cause. Within this sample are 100,000 or so clones, with roughly 88% of them counted one time only. 0.9% to 1.5% of the sample lies in the top ten. Sequenced input: PBMCs. Every receptor here comes from a woman aged 18-29 years in good health and CMV-seronegative.

The chain couples TRBV5-6 to TRBJ2-7; 9 bases map to TRBD1. Germline V gene sequence: CDR1 SGHDT, CDR2 YYEEEE. The trim removed 6 bases at V and 5 bases at J, leaving 9 bases unmatched. This CDR3 is built from 14 residues. Here the CDR3 reads CASTPGQGTHEQYF. The DNA for the CDR3 is TGTGCCAGCACCCCGGGACAGGGAACCCACGAGCAGTACTTC.

This clone has just one count. The J gene is TRBJ2-3, the V gene TRBV7-9; D might be TRBD1 (6 bases). V was trimmed by 0 bases and J by 6 bases, leaving 13 bases between them. The CDR3 covers 15 residues. Germline CDR1 reads SEHNR; CDR2 reads FQNEAQ (reference sequence). The DNA of the CDR3 is TGTGCCAGCAGCTTAGCCCTAGGGGGAGCGGATACGCAGTATTTT. Translating it yields CASSLALGGADTQYF. Full variable domain (outside the CDR3, taken from reference TRBV7-9 and TRBJ2-3): DTGVSQNPRHKITKRGQNVTFRCDPISEHNRLYWYRQTLGQGPEFLTYFQNEAQLEKSRLLSDRFSAERPKGSFSTLEIQRTEQGDSAMYLCASSLALGGADTQYFGPGTRLTVL.

The V gene is TRBV28, the J gene TRBJ2-3; a possible D gene is TRBD2 (5 bases). Trimming left V 1 base short and J 5 bases short, with 16 bases between. CDR3 size: 16 residues. Per the germline V gene, CDR1 is MDHEN and CDR2 is SYDVKM. The CDR3 DNA follows: TGTGCCAGCAGTTTATTAGGCGGAAATGGGAGAGATACGCAGTATTTT. Amino acid sequence: CASSLLGGNGRDTQYF. The complete variable domain, with remaining parts taken from reference TRBV28 and TRBJ2-3, reads DVKVTQSSRYLVKRTGEKVFLECVQDMDHENMFWYRQDPGLGLRLIYFSYDVKMKEKGDIPEGYSVSREKKERFSLILESASTNQTSMYLCASSLLGGNGRDTQYFGPGTRLTVL.

The chain couples TRBV12-5 to TRBJ2-1, with 13 bases matching TRBD2. V lost 1 base and J lost 7; bases outside the gene matches: 7. From germline, CDR1 is LGHNT and CDR2 FRNRAP. This CDR3 contains 17 residues. Here the CDR3 reads CASGLARLAGGSNEQFF. The CDR3 nucleotides read TGTGCTAGTGGTTTGGCCCGACTAGCGGGGGGAAGTAATGAGCAGTTCTTC.

The CDR3 region is CASSPVADNEQFF. Written as DNA, the CDR3 is TGTGCCAGCTCCCCTGTAGCGGACAATGAGCAGTTCTTC. V is TRBV18 and J is TRBJ2-1, with D perhaps matching TRBD2 (6 bases). Between the trimmed V and J ends, which lost 6 bases and 5 bases, there was a span of 11 bases. The CDR3 spans 13 residues. Germline lookup yields CDR1 KGHSH and CDR2 LQKENI.

As to this clone: The junction differs from germline at one of its ends, possibly a read error. The genes are TRBV7-9 and TRBJ2-2, with 8 bases aligning to TRBD2. The CDR3 extends over 17 amino acids. Germline CDR1 SEHNR, CDR2 FQNEAQ (reference sequence). The CDR3: CSSSLWRGTRGTGELFF. The CDR3 nucleotides are TGTTCCAGCAGCTTATGGAGGGGGACTAGAGGGACCGGGGAGCTGTTTTTT.

J is TRBJ2-7 and V is TRBV4-3; 10 bases fit TRBD1. The CDR3 spans 17 residues. Germline CDR1 reads LGHNA; CDR2 reads YSLEER. Germline trimming cut 5 bases from V and 0 bases from J; bases unmatched to any gene: 10. The CDR3 sequence is CASSSETGTGASYEQYF. For the CDR3, the DNA is TGCGCCAGCAGCTCCGAAACCGGGACAGGGGCCTCCTACGAGCAGTACTTC.

This clone appeared once. The chain links TRBV19 to TRBJ2-1; 11 nucleotides match TRBD2. Germline loops: CDR1 LNHDA, CDR2 SQIVND (reference sequence). V trimming: 1 base; J trimming: 7 bases; junction bases outside the gene matches: 6. CDR3 length: 16 residues. CDR3 amino acids: CASSIGGSGRGNEQFF. CDR3 nucleotide sequence: TGTGCCAGTAGTATAGGAGGTAGCGGGAGGGGGAATGAGCAGTTCTTC.

This rearrangement joins TRBV6-1 to TRBJ2-7; D is ambiguous. Germline lookup yields CDR1 MNHNS and CDR2 SASEGT. There are 14 residues in the CDR3. V was shortened by 2 bases and J by 2 bases, with 10 bases between the two germline ends. As DNA, the CDR3 is TGTGCCAGCAGTGAAATCAGGTCGGCCTACGAGCAGTACTTC. Amino acids: CASSEIRSAYEQYF.

The CDR3 DNA reads as TGCGCCAGCAGCCGAACATCCCGGGGATCTGGCGCAACTAATGAAAAACTGTTTTTT. This translates into CASSRTSRGSGATNEKLFF. The chain carries TRBV4-1 and TRBJ1-4, with unresolved D. V lost 4 bases and J lost 0, with 21 bases in between. Per the germline V gene, CDR1 is MGHRA and CDR2 is YSYEKL. The CDR3 has 19 amino acids.